This note documents a single TCR beta chain sequence. This record belongs to a study of Ad26.COV2.S vaccination and SARS-CoV-2 variants. Treatment of the sample: about 20 received Ad26.COV2.S at low or high dose, single or two shots; about 5 received placebo; per-sample allocation not given. Collection of the samples took place on day 63 after the first injection of vaccine or placebo. Data came from immunoSEQ multiplex PCR; TCRdb stores just in-frame clones and leaves some out. The sample comprises roughly 270,000 clones, approximately 89% of which are singletons, and less than 3.5% rests with the top ten. Germline lookup yields CDR1 WSHSY and CDR2 SAAADI. The CDR3 sequence is 15 residues long. Trimming cost V 8 bases and J 8 bases, with 24 bases left between them.

Sample: peripheral blood, taken in a trial of Ad26.COV2.S vaccine versus placebo. This sequence was found in a person between 18 and 60 years old who received the Ad26.COV2.S COVID-19 vaccine or a placebo. V is TRBV10-2 and J is TRBJ2-5; D might be TRBD1 or TRBD2, each matching 6 bases. The CDR3 protein is CASRASKGGGSTQYF. CDR3 in DNA: TGCGCCAGCCGTGCCTCTAAGGGGGGAGGAAGCACCCAGTACTTC.